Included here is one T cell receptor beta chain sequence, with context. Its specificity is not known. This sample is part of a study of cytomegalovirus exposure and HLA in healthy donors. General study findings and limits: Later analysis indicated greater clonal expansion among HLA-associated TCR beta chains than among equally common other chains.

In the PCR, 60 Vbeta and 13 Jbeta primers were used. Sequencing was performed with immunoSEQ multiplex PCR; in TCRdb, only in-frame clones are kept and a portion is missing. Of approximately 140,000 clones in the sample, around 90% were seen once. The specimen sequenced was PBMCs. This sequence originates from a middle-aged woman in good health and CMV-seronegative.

The CDR3 spells CASSLAFGPQHF. The CDR3, as DNA: TGTGCCAGCAGCTTAGCTTTCGGGCCCCAGCATTTT. This rearrangement joins TRBV7-9 to TRBJ1-5, with D hard to call. Trimming pared 0 bases from V and 9 bases from J, leaving 6 bases between. This CDR3 is built from 12 residues. Germline values: CDR1 SEHNR, CDR2 FQNEAQ (reference sequence).